The rows below give T cell receptor beta chains drawn from one sample of a study of blood T cell repertoires in COVID-19. The method was immunoSEQ multiplex PCR; TCRdb's version includes in-frame clones alone and lacks a portion of them. Here the sample spans almost 25,000 clones, 82% being singletons. Sample: peripheral blood. The receptors were gathered from a human donor in a cohort sampled during active COVID-19. Both conserved end residues are part of each CDR3. D genes are given only for firm matches. Some rows have no size entry. The others give once, few or many, or a class for an expanded clone.

NA	TRBV7-2	TRBJ2-5	TRBD1	CASSPSPGTGTQYF	TGTGCCAGCAGCCCCAGTCCCGGGACAGGGACCCAGTACTTC
NA	TRBV4-3	TRBJ2-5	NA	CASSPRRGQMQETQYF	TGCGCCAGCAGCCCTCGGCGGGGACAGATGCAAGAGACCCAGTACTTC
NA	TRBV28	TRBJ2-5	NA	CASSFHPTVPETQYF	TGTGCCAGCAGTTTCCACCCGACAGTACCGGAGACCCAGTACTTC
NA	TRBV19	TRBJ1-6	TRBD1	CASSTKTGGASPLHF	TGTGCCAGTAGTACCAAGACAGGGGGTGCTTCACCCCTCCACTTT
NA	TRBV23-1	TRBJ1-1	NA	CASTRGDGDTEAFF	TGCGCCAGCACTCGGGGGGATGGGGACACTGAAGCTTTCTTT
NA	TRBV15	TRBJ2-3	TRBD2	CATSRDVLAGNRDTQYF	TGTGCCACCAGCAGAGATGTTCTAGCGGGAAACCGGGATACGCAGTATTTT
once	TRBV12-3/TRBV12-4	TRBJ1-2	TRBD1	CASTPDRGRGYTF	TGTGCCAGCACCCCGGACAGGGGGCGAGGCTACACCTTC
once	TRBV10-3	TRBJ1-2	TRBD1	CATNPGFDTRTGVGSTF	TGTGCCACGAACCCCGGTTTTGATACACGGACAGGGGTAGGGAGCACCTTC
NA	TRBV27	TRBJ2-3	TRBD2	CASRSLAGGPLDTQYF	TGTGCCAGCAGGTCCTTAGCGGGGGGGCCGTTAGATACGCAGTATTTT
NA	TRBV19	TRBJ2-1	TRBD1	CATTGGYNEQFF	TGTGCCACGACAGGGGGGTACAATGAGCAGTTCTTC
NA	TRBV12-3/TRBV12-4	TRBJ2-1	NA	CASSEIYNEQFF	TGTGCCAGCAGTGAGATTTACAATGAGCAGTTCTTC
few	TRBV12-3/TRBV12-4	TRBJ2-7	TRBD2	CASGPRGDEQYF	TGTGCCAGCGGGCCGCGGGGGGACGAGCAGTACTTC
few	TRBV19	TRBJ2-7	NA	CASSIGQSYEQYF	TGTGCCAGTAGTATTGGACAGTCCTACGAGCAGTACTTC
NA	TRBV7-2	TRBJ2-6	NA	CASSLASGAGANVLTF	TGTGCCAGCAGCTTAGCGTCAGGGGCCGGGGCCAACGTCCTGACTTTC
few	TRBV10-3	TRBJ1-2	NA	CAISEKSTAHGYTF	TGTGCCATCAGTGAGAAGTCGACAGCCCATGGCTACACCTTC
NA	TRBV5-1	TRBJ2-7	TRBD1	CASSSGTGDYEQYF	TGCGCCAGCAGCTCCGGGACAGGGGATTACGAGCAGTACTTC
once	TRBV5-1	TRBJ2-7	TRBD2	CASSWRERATYEQYF	TGCGCCAGCAGCTGGCGGGAGCGGGCGACCTACGAGCAGTACTTC
NA	TRBV30	TRBJ2-2	NA	CAWSEASQFGELFF	TGTGCCTGGAGTGAGGCTAGCCAGTTTGGGGAGCTGTTTTTT
NA	TRBV19	TRBJ2-2	TRBD2	CASTSPGGRAGELFF	TGTGCCAGTACCTCCCCGGGCGGGAGGGCCGGGGAGCTGTTTTTT
once	TRBV30	TRBJ1-1	NA	CAWSVRTDEAFF	TGTGCCTGGAGTGTAAGGACAGATGAAGCTTTCTTT
few	TRBV7-6	TRBJ1-2	NA	CASSSSGAGYGYTF	TGTGCCAGCAGCTCCTCAGGGGCGGGCTATGGCTACACCTTC
few	TRBV7-9	TRBJ1-4	TRBD1	CASSLRQGNEKLFF	TGTGCCAGCAGCTTAAGACAGGGGAATGAAAAACTGTTTTTT
NA	TRBV28	TRBJ1-6	TRBD1	CASSSGQGDSPLHF	TGTGCCAGCAGTTCGGGACAGGGCGATTCACCCCTCCACTTT
NA	TRBV2	TRBJ2-6	TRBD1	CASTGQGLGSGANVLTF	TGTGCCAGCACTGGACAGGGATTAGGCTCTGGGGCCAACGTCCTGACTTTC
once	TRBV7-2	TRBJ1-1	NA	CASSPAAGMRTEAFF	TGTGCCAGCAGCCCCGCAGCAGGGATGAGGACTGAAGCTTTCTTT
once	TRBV27	TRBJ1-1	TRBD1	CASSPPPWTGITEAFF	TGTGCCAGCAGTCCTCCCCCTTGGACAGGGATAACTGAAGCTTTCTTT
NA	TRBV13	TRBJ2-3	TRBD2	CASSLEGLAGGRTDTQYF	TGTGCCAGCAGCTTGGAGGGACTAGCGGGAGGAAGAACAGATACGCAGTATTTT
NA	TRBV6-4	TRBJ1-1	NA	CASRRMGGTEAFF	TGTGCCAGCCGGAGAATGGGGGGCACTGAAGCTTTCTTT
NA	TRBV19	TRBJ1-5	TRBD1	CASKQGLSNQPQHF	TGTGCCAGTAAACAGGGGCTTAGCAATCAGCCCCAGCATTTT
NA	TRBV9	TRBJ2-7	TRBD2	CASSSRGSGSLSYEQYF	TGTGCCAGCAGCTCCCGGGGGAGCGGGAGCCTCTCCTACGAGCAGTACTTC
once	TRBV19	TRBJ1-3	NA	CASSIDRGDGNTIYF	TGTGCCAGTAGTATAGACCGCGGGGATGGAAACACCATATATTTT
NA	TRBV4-2	TRBJ1-4	NA	CASHAGAVGEKLFF	TGTGCCAGCCATGCAGGGGCGGTGGGTGAAAAACTGTTTTTT
once	TRBV27	TRBJ1-2	NA	CASSFRGGDGYTF	TGTGCCAGCAGTTTTCGGGGGGGGGATGGCTACACCTTC
NA	TRBV14	TRBJ2-7	NA	CASSSQGYGEQYF	TGTGCCAGCAGCTCGCAGGGGTACGGCGAGCAGTACTTC
once	TRBV7-7	TRBJ2-2	TRBD2	CASSPSGSNTGELFF	TGTGCCAGCAGTCCTAGCGGTTCGAACACCGGGGAGCTGTTTTTT
NA	TRBV29-1	TRBJ1-1	NA	CSVGTVVGGPNTEAFF	TGCAGCGTTGGTACCGTAGTCGGGGGACCGAACACTGAAGCTTTCTTT